These 6 T cell receptor beta chains came from one sample sequenced in a study of T cell responses to AZD1222 COVID-19 vaccine. Clones were sequenced by immunoSEQ multiplex PCR, and TCRdb holds only the in-frame ones, with some missing. This table has approximately 30,000 clones, around 80% appearing once. This specimen was peripheral blood, taken on day 0 of AZD1222 vaccination. These receptors came from an adult in good health.

This clone was recorded a few times. The genes are TRBV28 and TRBJ1-4; D uncertain. V lost 2 bases, J lost 7 bases, and 14 bases lay in between. The CDR3 loop spans 15 amino acids. Germline V gene data show CDR1 as MDHEN and CDR2 as SYDVKM. Written as DNA, the CDR3 is TGTGCCAGCAGTTTAGGGATCTGGGTCGGTGAAAAACTGTTTTTT. This gives the protein CASSLGIWVGEKLFF. Full variable domain (outside the CDR3, taken from reference TRBV28 and TRBJ1-4): DVKVTQSSRYLVKRTGEKVFLECVQDMDHENMFWYRQDPGLGLRLIYFSYDVKMKEKGDIPEGYSVSREKKERFSLILESASTNQTSMYLCASSLGIWVGEKLFFGSGTQLSVL.

This chain connects TRBV28 to TRBJ1-2, with 9 bases lining up with TRBD1. With V trimmed by 7 bases and J by 4 bases, 13 bases remained unmatched. This CDR3 has 16 residues. CDR1 and CDR2 from the germline V gene are MDHEN and SYDVKM. CDR3 protein: CASTPVGTGNIYGYTF. In DNA, the CDR3 is TGTGCCAGCACCCCGGTCGGGACAGGGAACATCTATGGCTACACCTTC.

CDR3 nucleotides: TGTGCCAGTAGCCCTAAGGGGGAGACCCAGTACTTC. Its translation: CASSPKGETQYF. The chain joins TRBV19 to TRBJ2-5; perhaps TRBD1 as D (5 bases). Germline CDR1 reads LNHDA; CDR2 reads SQIVND (reference sequence). There are 12 residues in the CDR3. Trimming took 6 bases from V and 5 from J, leaving 10 bases between them.

V gene TRBV18 combines with J gene TRBJ1-1, with 8 positions matching TRBD1. Germline V gene lookup returns CDR1 KGHSH and CDR2 LQKENI. V gave up 2 bases and J gave up 0 bases; unmatched junction bases: 8. The CDR3 loop spans 17 amino acids. In DNA, the CDR3 is TGTGCCAGCTCACCAAGCATGCAGGGGGCGGTGAACACTGAAGCTTTCTTT. Amino acid sequence: CASSPSMQGAVNTEAFF.

The chain employs TRBV5-5 and TRBJ1-3; D is unresolved. The CDR3 contains 16 residues. V was trimmed by 4 bases and J by 15 bases, leaving 29 bases between them. The germline V gene encodes CDR1 SGHKS and CDR2 YYEKEE (reference sequence). Here the CDR3 DNA reads TGTGCCAGCAGCGTATTGGCTCAAGCAAACTCGGTGGACCCATATTTT. It translates to CASSVLAQANSVDPYF.

The genes are TRBV19 and TRBJ1-4; D remains ambiguous. This CDR3 has 16 residues. The V end was cut by 0 bases, the J end by 8 bases, with 16 bases between. Germline CDR1 LNHDA, CDR2 SQIVND (reference sequence). The CDR3 sequence: CASSIEVGHAGEKLFF. The CDR3 region has the DNA TGTGCCAGTAGTATAGAGGTTGGGCATGCCGGGGAAAAACTGTTTTTT.